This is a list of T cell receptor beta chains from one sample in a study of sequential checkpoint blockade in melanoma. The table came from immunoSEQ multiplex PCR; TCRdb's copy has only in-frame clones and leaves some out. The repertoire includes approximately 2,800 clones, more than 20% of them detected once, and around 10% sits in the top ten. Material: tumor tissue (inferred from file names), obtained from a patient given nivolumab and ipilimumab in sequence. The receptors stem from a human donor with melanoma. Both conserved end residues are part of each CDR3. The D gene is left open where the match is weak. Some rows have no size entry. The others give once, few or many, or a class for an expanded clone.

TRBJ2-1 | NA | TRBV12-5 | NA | CASGLTSEQFF | TGTGCTAGTGGTTTGACGAGCGAGCAGTTCTTC
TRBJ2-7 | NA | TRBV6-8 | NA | CASTPPSTEQYF | TGTGCCAGCACTCCCCCGAGTACGGAGCAGTACTTC
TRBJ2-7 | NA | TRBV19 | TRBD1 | CASATGGFYEQYF | TGTGCCAGTGCAACAGGGGGCTTCTACGAGCAGTACTTC
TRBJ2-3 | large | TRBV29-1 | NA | CSVEDARGSTDTQYF | TGCAGCGTTGAAGACGCCCGAGGTAGCACAGATACGCAGTATTTT
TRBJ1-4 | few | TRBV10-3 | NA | CATSGGATNEKLFF | TGTGCCACCTCTGGGGGGGCAACTAATGAAAAACTGTTTTTT
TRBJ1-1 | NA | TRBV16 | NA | CASSPRDTEAFF | TGTGCCAGCAGCCCTAGGGATACTGAAGCTTTCTTT
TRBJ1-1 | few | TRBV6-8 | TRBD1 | CASIDRGVTEAFF | TGTGCCAGCATAGACAGGGGGGTCACTGAAGCTTTCTTT
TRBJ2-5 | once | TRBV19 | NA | CASSLLGDPQFQETQYF | TGTGCCAGTAGTCTCCTCGGGGACCCCCAATTCCAAGAGACCCAGTACTTC
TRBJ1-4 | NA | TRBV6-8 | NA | CAITEVWAATNEKLFF | TGTGCCATAACGGAGGTATGGGCAGCAACTAATGAAAAACTGTTTTTT
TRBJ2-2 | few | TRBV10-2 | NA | CASSPGRGTGELFF | TGCGCCAGCAGTCCGGGACGGGGCACCGGGGAGCTGTTTTTT
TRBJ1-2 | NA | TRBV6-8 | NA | CASSYSTVKVKGYTF | TGTGCCAGCAGTTACTCGACGGTGAAGGTGAAAGGCTACACCTTC
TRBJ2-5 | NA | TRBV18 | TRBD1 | CASSPLWTGASQETQYF | TGTGCCAGCTCACCGCTTTGGACAGGGGCGTCCCAAGAGACCCAGTACTTC
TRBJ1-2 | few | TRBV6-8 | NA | CASRKGVGSYGYTF | TGTGCCAGCAGGAAGGGGGTCGGTAGCTATGGCTACACCTTC
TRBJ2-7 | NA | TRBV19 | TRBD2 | CASSIGGAGEPYEQYF | TGTGCCAGTAGTATAGGAGGAGCGGGAGAACCCTACGAGCAGTACTTC
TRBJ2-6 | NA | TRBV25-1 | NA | CASKFGQLYSGANVLTF | TGTGCCAGTAAGTTCGGACAGTTGTACTCTGGGGCCAACGTCCTGACTTTC
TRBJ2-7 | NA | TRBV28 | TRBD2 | CASSSGGVPREQYF | TGTGCCAGCAGTTCTGGGGGGGTGCCTCGAGAGCAGTACTTC
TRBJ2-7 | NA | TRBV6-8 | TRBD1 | CAIKTGPAEQYF | TGTGCCATCAAGACAGGGCCCGCCGAGCAGTACTTC
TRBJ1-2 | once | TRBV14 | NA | CASSRLGWGDNYGYTF | TGTGCCAGCAGCCGCCTGGGGTGGGGGGACAACTATGGCTACACCTTC
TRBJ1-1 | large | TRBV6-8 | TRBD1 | CASSYGTANTEAFF | TGTGCCAGCAGTTACGGGACAGCGAACACTGAAGCTTTCTTT
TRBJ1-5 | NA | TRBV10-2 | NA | CASSGGVLNQPQHF | TGCGCCAGCAGTGGAGGGGTCCTCAATCAGCCCCAGCATTTT
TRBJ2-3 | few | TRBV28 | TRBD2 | CASSYDGLAGSVTDTQYF | TGTGCCAGCAGTTACGACGGACTAGCGGGGTCTGTCACAGATACGCAGTATTTT
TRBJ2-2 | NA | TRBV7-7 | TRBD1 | CASRDRESYTGELFF | TGTGCCAGCAGAGACAGGGAATCGTACACCGGGGAGCTGTTTTTT
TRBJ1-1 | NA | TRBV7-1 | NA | CASSLGSRPEAFF | TGTGCCAGCAGCCTCGGGTCCAGGCCTGAAGCTTTCTTT
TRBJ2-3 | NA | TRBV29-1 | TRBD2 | CSAVPGTSAQYF | TGCAGCGCCGTACCCGGGACTAGCGCGCAGTATTTT
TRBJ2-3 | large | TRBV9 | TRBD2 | CASSVDSGGAFGTQYF | TGTGCCAGCAGCGTAGATAGCGGGGGGGCTTTTGGTACGCAGTATTTT
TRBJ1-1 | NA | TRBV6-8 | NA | CAITTLGGRNTEAFF | TGTGCCATCACTACACTCGGGGGCAGGAACACTGAAGCTTTCTTT
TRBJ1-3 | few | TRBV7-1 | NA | CASSAGTGNTIYF | TGTGCCAGCAGCGCCGGAACTGGAAACACCATATATTTT
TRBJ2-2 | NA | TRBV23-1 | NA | CASSQRVSNTGELFF | TGCGCCAGCAGTCAACGGGTGTCGAACACCGGGGAGCTGTTTTTT
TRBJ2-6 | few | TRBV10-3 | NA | CAISARQVSGANVLTF | TGTGCCATCAGTGCCCGACAAGTTTCTGGGGCCAACGTCCTGACTTTC
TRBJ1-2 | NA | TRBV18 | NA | CASSPGGYGYTF | TGTGCCAGCTCACCGGGAGGCTATGGCTACACCTTC
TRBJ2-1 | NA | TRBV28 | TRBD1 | CASSPPGQEMYNEQFF | TGTGCCAGCAGTCCCCCGGGACAGGAAATGTACAATGAGCAGTTCTTC
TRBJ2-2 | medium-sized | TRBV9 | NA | CASSVGGLITGELFF | TGTGCCAGCAGCGTAGGGGGTCTGATAACCGGGGAGCTGTTTTTT
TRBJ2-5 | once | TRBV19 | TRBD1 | CASSIGGDRRTQYF | TGTGCCAGTAGTATCGGCGGGGACAGGCGGACCCAGTACTTC
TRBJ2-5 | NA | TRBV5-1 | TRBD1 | CASSIGQAPYQETQYF | TGCGCCAGCAGCATAGGACAGGCCCCGTACCAAGAGACCCAGTACTTC
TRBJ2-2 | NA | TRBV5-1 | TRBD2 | CASSLNLAGITGELFF | TGCGCCAGCAGCTTGAATCTAGCGGGAATCACCGGGGAGCTGTTTTTT
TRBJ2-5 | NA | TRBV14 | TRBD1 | CASSQGSTGLETQYF | TGTGCCAGCAGCCAGGGATCGACAGGGTTAGAGACCCAGTACTTC
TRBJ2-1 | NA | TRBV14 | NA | CASSHYPLDFTNEQFF | TGTGCCAGCAGCCATTACCCACTCGATTTTACCAATGAGCAGTTCTTC
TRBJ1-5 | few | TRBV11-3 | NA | CASTEGLSNQPQHF | TGTGCCAGCACCGAGGGGCTGAGCAATCAGCCCCAGCATTTT